The 27 T cell receptor beta chains listed next were all sequenced from one sample in a study of glioma-infiltrating T cells (dated by TCRdb to about 2016). The sequencer was an Illumina MiSeq. TCR alpha and beta CDR3 regions were amplified with the iRepertoire nested amplicon-rescue multiplex PCR (arm-PCR) platform from RNA. TCRdb passed the public sequencing reads through fastp at Q25 and MiXCR, retaining productive beta sequences. All rows with the same CDR3 protein become a single entry with the most common DNA and genes. The sample table holds roughly 120,000 distinct CDR3 sequences, of which 20% to 25% were seen once. Roughly 15% of the sample belongs to the ten largest clones. Sequencing was performed on glioma tissue, nonneoplastic brain tissue, or PBMCs (not recorded which). These receptors originate from a human donor with low-grade glioma or glioblastoma, undergoing nonglioma brain surgery, or in good health (not recorded which).

In regard to this clonotype: A read error is possible here, since a much larger clone lies one base away. The rearrangement uses TRBV7-2 and TRBJ2-7, with 10 bases aligning to TRBD2. Trimming took 3 bases from V and 6 from J; bases not matched to a gene: 14. The CDR3 runs to 17 residues. CDR1 and CDR2 from the germline V gene are SGHTA and FQGNSA. The CDR3 loop reads CASSFVSWTSGSSEQYF. The CDR3 nucleotides read TGTGCCAGCAGCTTTGTCTCATGGACTAGCGGATCGAGCGAGCAGTACTTC.

This clonotype was recorded only once. One end of the junction does not line up with germline, which may come from a read error. The CDR3 DNA is TGTGCCGGCAGTCCAAGTCGACAGGGACGTAGCAATCAGCCCCAGCATTTT. Amino acids: CAGSPSRQGRSNQPQHF. The chain links TRBV28 to TRBJ1-5, with TRBD1 matching over 7 bases. CDR1 is MDHEN and CDR2 is SYDVKM in the germline V gene. CDR3 length: 17 amino acids. Filled out from reference TRBV28 and TRBJ1-5, the complete variable domain reads DVKVTQSSRYLVKRTGEKVFLECVQDMDHENMFWYRQDPGLGLRLIYFSYDVKMKEKGDIPEGYSVSREKKERFSLILESASTNQTSMYLCAGSPSRQGRSNQPQHFGDGTRLSIL.

This clonotype was seen at least ten times. This chain uses TRBV4-1 with TRBJ1-1; possible D gene TRBD1, 5 bases. The CDR3 consists of 17 residues. V was pared by 1 base and J by 0 bases, with 15 bases between. In germline, CDR1 is MGHRA, CDR2 YSYEKL. DNA of the CDR3: TGCGCCAGCAGCCAAGGAAGACCGGGACGGTTGAACACTGAAGCTTTCTTT. It codes for CASSQGRPGRLNTEAFF.

This clonotype has ten or more counts. This sequence joins TRBV6-1 and TRBJ2-7; D gene unclear. Trimming took 8 bases from V and 1 from J, leaving 9 bases between them. This CDR3 contains 12 residues. CDR1 is MNHNS, CDR2 SASEGT, per germline. The CDR3 sequence: CASDTPSYEQYF. The CDR3, as DNA: TGTGCCAGCGACACACCTTCCTACGAGCAGTACTTC.

This clonotype was seen ten or more times. The chain joins TRBV4-3 to TRBJ2-5; D is possibly TRBD2 (6 bases). V lost 1 base, J lost 5 bases, and 8 bases lay in between. This CDR3 spans 13 amino acids. Germline lookup yields CDR1 LGHNA and CDR2 YSLEER. The CDR3 DNA reads TGCGCCAGCAGCCAAGTGGGGGGTGAGACCCAGTACTTC. It codes for CASSQVGGETQYF.

A remark on this clonotype: This sequence may be a read error, since a much larger clone differs from it by one base. V is TRBV2 and J is TRBJ2-3; TRBD2 aligns across 12 bases. This CDR3 is 15 amino acids long. The J segment lost 0 bases and the V segment lost 7 bases, leaving 2 bases of the junction unmatched. The germline V gene encodes CDR1 SNHLY and CDR2 FYNNEI. The CDR3 DNA follows: TGTGCCAGCATAGGGACTAGCGGGAGCACAGATACGCAGTATTTT. It encodes CASIGTSGSTDTQYF.

Ten or more counts support this clonotype. This rearrangement joins TRBV19 to TRBJ1-1; tentatively, D is TRBD1 (6 bases). This CDR3 has 14 amino acids. The V gene lost 1 base and the J gene lost 6 bases, with 12 bases spanning the gap. Germline loops: CDR1 LNHDA, CDR2 SQIVND (reference sequence). The CDR3 nucleotides read TGTGCCAGTAGTATAGCGGGGGCGTTGCCTGAAGCTTTCTTT. This sequence encodes CASSIAGALPEAFF. The complete variable domain, with remaining parts taken from reference TRBV19 and TRBJ1-1, reads DGGITQSPKYLFRKEGQNVTLSCEQNLNHDAMYWYRQDPGQGLRLIYYSQIVNDFQKGDIAEGYSVSREKKESFPLTVTSAQKNPTAFYLCASSIAGALPEAFFGQGTRLTVV.

This clonotype was observed many times. This chain joins TRBV15 and TRBJ2-5, with D hard to call. The V gene lost 0 bases and the J gene lost 5 bases, with 10 bases spanning the gap. CDR3 length equals 14 residues. Germline V gives CDR1 LNHNV, CDR2 YYDKDF (reference sequence). CDR3 sequence (DNA): TGTGCCACCAGCAGAGATCAAGGAAGGGAGACCCAGTACTTC. Translating it yields CATSRDQGRETQYF. Combining the CDR3 with reference TRBV15 and TRBJ2-5 gives the whole variable domain DAMVIQNPRYQVTQFGKPVTLSCSQTLNHNVMYWYQQKSSQAPKLLFHYYDKDFNNEADTPDNFQSRRPNTSFCFLDIRSPGLGDTAMYLCATSRDQGRETQYFGPGTRLLVL.

On this clonotype itself: With a much larger clone just one base away, this may be a read error. No conserved phenylalanine or tryptophan is present at the end of the CDR3, so a read error is the likely explanation. The chain is built from TRBV4-1 and TRBJ2-1; 7 positions match TRBD2. Germline-derived CDR1 and CDR2 are MGHRA and YSYEKL. The CDR3 is 14 amino acids. CDR3 sequence: CASRLAENYNEQFS. For the CDR3, the DNA is TGTGCCAGCAGGCTAGCGGAGAATTACAATGAGCAGTTCTCC.

This clonotype was seen just once. The junction does not match germline at one end; this may be a read error. Here the CDR3 reads CASKPSGQYNEKFF. CDR3 coding DNA: TGCGCCAGCAAACCCTCGGGTCAGTACAATGAGAAGTTCTTC. J is TRBJ2-1 and V is TRBV5-1; no firm D call. This CDR3 contains 14 residues. Germline V gives CDR1 SGHRS, CDR2 YFSETQ. Looking up the rest from reference TRBV5-1 and TRBJ2-1 gives the full variable domain: KAGVTQTPRYLIKTRGQQVTLSCSPISGHRSVSWYQQTPGQGLQFLFEYFSETQRNKGNFPGRFSGRQFSNSRSEMNVSTLELGDSALYLCASKPSGQYNEKFFGPGTRLTVL.

Comment on this clonotype: At one of its ends the junction is not consistent with the germline gene, which may arise from a read error. V and J are TRBV12-3 or TRBV12-4 and TRBJ1-5, with D perhaps TRBD1 (6 bases). The CDR3 runs 19 residues. This CDR3 is CASSLDADRTEGVNQLQHF. CDR3 in DNA: TGTGCCAGCAGTTTAGACGCTGACCGGACAGAAGGGGTGAATCAGCTCCAGCATTTT.

As concerns this clonotype: This is likely a read error, given that the CDR3 carries no conserved phenylalanine or tryptophan at its end. The rearrangement uses TRBV6-2 or TRBV6-3 and TRBJ1-2; D gene unclear. Germline loops: CDR1 MNHEY, CDR2 SVGEGT. This CDR3 comprises 12 residues. The CDR3 is CAGSGREMGYTS. DNA of the CDR3: TGTGCCGGCAGTGGAAGAGAAATGGGCTACACCTCC.

In this sample, this clonotype turned up many times. The V and J genes are TRBV19 and TRBJ2-1; 13 nucleotides match TRBD2. The CDR3 sequence is 15 residues long. The germline gives CDR1 LNHDA, CDR2 SQIVND (reference sequence). Trimming took 5 bases from V and 4 from J; bases not matched to a gene: 2. CDR3 DNA sequence: TGTGCCAGTAGTCGGACTAGCGGGGGATACAATGAGCAGTTCTTC. It codes for CASSRTSGGYNEQFF.

This clonotype occurred many times. This chain joins TRBV2 and TRBJ2-1; tentatively, D is TRBD1 (5 bases). Germline V gene data show CDR1 as SNHLY and CDR2 as FYNNEI. This CDR3 has 14 amino acids. The V and J ends lost 3 bases and 4 bases respectively, with 10 bases between them. The CDR3 region has the DNA TGTGCCAGCAGTGAGACGACAGCGTACAATGAGCAGTTCTTC. It specifies CASSETTAYNEQFF.

The rearrangement links TRBV6-6 to TRBJ2-5, with a weak D call TRBD1 (6 bases). The CDR3 is made up of 16 amino acids. The germline V gene encodes CDR1 MNHNY and CDR2 SVGAGI (reference sequence). The V end was cut by 2 bases, the J end by 3 bases, with 16 bases between. The CDR3 DNA follows: TGTGCCAGCAGTTACACTTACCATACAGGGAAAGAGACCCAGTACTTC. Translation gives CASSYTYHTGKETQYF.

In this sample, this clonotype turned up many times. The rearrangement joins TRBV27 to TRBJ2-1; TRBD2 matches at 10 bases. The germline CDR1 and CDR2 sequences are MNHEY and SMNVEV (reference sequence). Trimming at V came to 2 bases and at J to 7 bases, leaving 11 bases not matched to a gene. CDR3 size: 17 residues. The CDR3 reads CASSLRAGLAGGNEQFF. The CDR3 DNA follows: TGTGCCAGCAGTTTACGGGCGGGGTTAGCGGGAGGTAATGAGCAGTTCTTC.

The table lists this clonotype with many counts. CDR3: CASSEGRSSGNTIYF. The CDR3 DNA reads TGTGCCAGCAGTGAGGGACGGAGCTCTGGAAACACCATATATTTT. The rearrangement uses TRBV25-1 and TRBJ1-3; D may be TRBD1 (5 bases). This CDR3 is 15 amino acids long. Between the trimmed V and J ends, which lost 3 bases and 0 bases, there was a span of 9 bases. CDR1 MGHDK and CDR2 SYGVNS come from the germline V gene.

This clonotype appeared many times. The V gene is TRBV19, the J gene TRBJ1-5; the D gene is possibly TRBD1 (5 bases). The V and J ends lost 2 bases and 4 bases respectively, with 9 bases between them. This CDR3 is 14 amino acids long. Germline V gene lookup returns CDR1 LNHDA and CDR2 SQIVND (reference sequence). The CDR3 is CASSILAGNQPQHF. CDR3 coding DNA: TGTGCCAGTAGTATATTGGCAGGGAATCAGCCCCAGCATTTT. The whole variable domain, filled in from reference TRBV19 and TRBJ1-5, reads DGGITQSPKYLFRKEGQNVTLSCEQNLNHDAMYWYRQDPGQGLRLIYYSQIVNDFQKGDIAEGYSVSREKKESFPLTVTSAQKNPTAFYLCASSILAGNQPQHFGDGTRLSIL.

On this clonotype itself: This may stem from a read error, because a much larger clone lies one nucleotide away. Because it lacks the conserved phenylalanine or tryptophan at the end, this CDR3 is likely a read error. The CDR3 region is CASSFRTGYGTDTQYL. CDR3 DNA: TGTGCCAGCAGTTTTAGGACAGGGTACGGCACAGATACGCAGTATCTT. This chain uses TRBV27 with TRBJ2-3; 8 nucleotides agree with TRBD1. CDR3 length: 16 amino acids. CDR1 and CDR2 (germline): MNHEY, SMNVEV (reference sequence). J was trimmed by 1 base and V by 3 bases; bases with no gene match: 6.

In this sample, this clonotype turned up a few times. The V call is TRBV19, the J call TRBJ2-7, with D perhaps TRBD1 (6 bases). The CDR3 consists of 16 residues. Germline V gene lookup returns CDR1 LNHDA and CDR2 SQIVND (reference sequence). V lost 4 bases to trimming and J lost 3 bases, with 19 bases between them. Written as DNA, the CDR3 is TGTGCCAGTAGTAATCCAGGGGCAGGGGTGGACTACGAGCAGTACTTC. Its translation is CASSNPGAGVDYEQYF.

In this sample, this clonotype turned up many times. J is TRBJ2-3 and V is TRBV10-3, with D perhaps matching TRBD1 (6 bases). Deletions cut 7 bases from V and 8 bases from J, with 22 bases between. The CDR3 runs 15 residues. The germline V gene has CDR1 ENHRY and CDR2 SYGVKD. CDR3 amino acids: CAIKEGGLVGGTQYF. CDR3 nucleotide sequence: TGTGCCATCAAGGAAGGGGGTTTGGTAGGGGGTACGCAGTATTTT.

Worth noting for this clonotype: A much bigger clone sits one base away, suggesting this may be a read error. The chain couples TRBV10-3 to TRBJ2-7, with 8 bases lining up with TRBD2. This CDR3 contains 17 residues. The V segment lost 3 bases and the J segment 0 bases; nucleotides outside the gene matches: 10. Per germline, CDR1 ENHRY and CDR2 SYGVKD. CDR3 loop: CAISDSLAGPSSYEQYF. CDR3 nucleotide sequence: TGTGCCATCAGTGATTCCTTAGCGGGACCCAGCTCCTACGAGCAGTACTTC.

This clonotype was seen many times. The J gene is TRBJ2-5, the V gene TRBV6-1, with 8 bases fitting TRBD1. The CDR3 extends over 18 amino acids. Germline V lookup: CDR1 MNHNS, CDR2 SASEGT. V lost 6 bases to trimming and J lost 1 base; unmatched junction nucleotides: 16. Written as DNA, the CDR3 is TGTGCCAGCAGGCAAACTTTCCCGGGACAGGATATCCAAGAGACCCAGTACTTC. Translated, it gives CASRQTFPGQDIQETQYF.

This clonotype was seen repeatedly, ten times or more. The chain uses TRBV20-1 and TRBJ2-1, with D unclear. The germline CDR1 and CDR2 sequences are DFQATT and SNEGSKA (reference sequence). The length of the CDR3 is 12 residues. V lost 3 bases to trimming and J lost 9 bases, with 12 bases between them. CDR3 region: CSASRSTGEQFF. In DNA, the CDR3 is TGCAGTGCTAGTCGGTCCACCGGTGAGCAGTTCTTC.

Concerning this clonotype: Without the conserved terminal phenylalanine or tryptophan, this CDR3 likely stems from a read error. V gene TRBV6-5 combines with J gene TRBJ2-7, with 9 bases fitting TRBD1. The CDR3 is 13 amino acids. Germline V gene sequence: CDR1 MNHEY, CDR2 SVGAGI. CDR3 sequence (DNA): TGCGCCAGCAGCCTGGGACAGGGCTACGAGCAGTACCTC. This encodes CASSLGQGYEQYL.

This clonotype has a count of ten or more. J is TRBJ1-1 and V is TRBV20-1; D is perhaps TRBD1 (5 bases). V was clipped by 6 bases and J by 6 bases, with 14 bases between them. This CDR3 region has 12 residues. Germline CDR1 reads DFQATT; CDR2 reads SNEGSKA (reference sequence). CDR3 sequence reads: CSATGGVPEAFF. The CDR3 DNA sequence: TGCAGTGCCACAGGAGGGGTCCCTGAAGCTTTCTTT.

In its sample, this clonotype was seen many times. The chain links TRBV7-2 to TRBJ2-4, with D perhaps being TRBD1 or TRBD2 (5 bases each). CDR1 and CDR2 from the germline V gene are SGHTA and FQGNSA. The CDR3 runs to 15 residues. The V and J ends lost 6 bases and 1 base respectively, with 13 bases between them. Written as DNA, the CDR3 is TGTGCCAGCAGTGAGGGGAATGTGGCCAAAAACATTCAGTACTTC. It codes for CASSEGNVAKNIQYF.